This TCR beta chain appears in the sequencing data of a study of blood T cell repertoires in COVID-19 (dated by TCRdb to about 2020). Notes on the research overall: Samples from collaborators originated in the United States, Italy and Spain and spanned both the acute and convalescent phases of COVID-19. The samples were drawn from two sources: the first 160 participants of the ongoing ImmuneRACE study, and fewer than 1,500 subjects contributed by 6 global collaborators. The dataset comprised deeply sampled blood TCRbeta repertoires from subjects exposed to, actively infected with, or recovered from COVID-19. The sample metadata nearly always contained a de-identified subject ID, COVID-19 status, age in years and sex. The material from the prospective study consisted of cDNA or gDNA derived from T cells, B-cell-depleted T cells, or PBMCs. HLA class I and class II types, where available, came from metadata supplied by the sample provider rather than from assay-based typing. A freely available public database, intended as a resource for researchers studying the immune response to SARS-CoV-2, is where the repertoires were released. What the research found in general, with its limitations: The quantity of clinical and demographic metadata differed by source and by participant and was supplied without curation.

To note about this clone: This clone's antigen is unknown. Nothing much larger sits one base from this clone, and base qualities are not available.

The V end gives up 1 base and the J end 7 bases, leaving 13 bases in the junction not matched to a gene. CDR3 length: 17 amino acids, cysteine to phenylalanine. Just the 51-base CDR3 DNA is kept, in frame starting at base 1. The germline V gene provides CDR1 SGDLS and CDR2 YYNGEE. One collaborating source in Seattle enrolled patients while the patients were actively infected and followed the patients over time throughout the course of disease. Collaborating institutions collected whole blood in K2EDTA tubes following their own protocols. For TCRbeta analysis, collaborator samples were shipped as frozen whole blood, as isolated PBMCs, or as DNA extracted from either sample type. TCRbeta CDR3 regions were amplified from genomic DNA using the immunoSEQ Assay, a bias-controlled multiplex PCR. Per the authors' processing: The number of nucleated cells in each sample was estimated by amplification of reference gene primers within the assay. To quantify the absolute abundance of each unique TCRbeta CDR3 rearrangement, sequence reads were collapsed and filtered. For each sample, productive Simpson clonality was calculated as the square root of Simpson's diversity index over productive rearrangements. The source is immuneACCESS, and TCRdb retained only in-frame sequences with V and J called. Part of the clones is not carried over; for the studies checked, unresolved V genes explain less than half of this, and the remainder is unexplained. D and trimming come from the DNA, and the V and J calls and clone size come from that table. Present in this sample are about 87,000 clones, around 85% of which were seen just once. The leading ten clones occupy approximately 3% of the sample.

Sequencing input: peripheral blood. The TCR was taken from a woman of 80 years or more with COVID-19, enrolled during active disease. The V and J segments used are TRBV9 and TRBJ2-7; 11 central nucleotides agree with TRBD2. CDR3 sequence: CASSVTTSLAGEGEQYF. The DNA sequence is given as TGTGCCAGCAGCGTAACCACCTCACTAGCGGGAGAGGGGGAGCAGTACTTC. This CDR3, with the reference TRBV9 and TRBJ2-7 proteins standing in past its ends, gives the full variable domain DSGVTQTPKHLITATGQRVTLRCSPRSGDLSVYWYQQSLDQGLQFLIQYYNGEERAKGNILERFSAQQFPDLHSELNLSSLELGDSALYFCASSVTTSLAGEGEQYFGPGTRLTVT.